This paragraph reports one T cell receptor (beta chain). The source of the sample is a study of blood T cell repertoires in COVID-19. About the research overall: From T cells, B-cell-depleted T cells, or PBMCs came the material, which was cDNA or gDNA.

The CDR3 is made up of 16 amino acids. Germline assignment: CDR1 SGHVS and CDR2 FQNEAQ. V lost 7 bases, J lost 7 bases, and 14 bases stayed unmatched. The protocol was immunoSEQ multiplex PCR, while the TCRdb copy is restricted to in-frame clones and leaves out a portion. The sample contains 200,000 to 250,000 clones, 83% of which appear only once. The sequence was collected from a woman in her 50s who had been exposed to COVID-19. The genes are TRBV7-8 and TRBJ1-5; 9 bases are a match to TRBD1. Source material: PBMCs or T cells enriched from blood (not recorded which). The DNA of the CDR3 is TGTGCCAGCACCAATCAGGGACAGGGCGGAGGACAGCCCCAGCATTTT. Amino acids: CASTNQGQGGGQPQHF.